This T cell receptor beta chain was retrieved from a study of OX40 agonist ivuxolimab in advanced cancers. The wider study: Participants averaged approximately 65 years of age (range about 23 to 90) and were around 80% male.

The study, taken as a whole, reports: Dosing at 0.1 to 3.0 mg/kg was accompanied by clonal expansion of CD4+ and CD8+ blood T cells by week 6.

The table came from immunoSEQ multiplex PCR; TCRdb's copy has only in-frame clones and leaves some out. The sample contains over 65,000 clones, 85% to 90% of which appear only once. Germline values: CDR1 MNHNS, CDR2 SASEGT. This CDR3 is built from 14 residues. The germline V and J ends were trimmed by 6 bases and 5 bases, with 14 bases remaining between them. To note about this clone: Its antigen remains unidentified.

The starting material was CD4+ or CD8+ T cells sorted from blood, obtained in a trial of the OX40 agonist ivuxolimab. V and J are TRBV6-1 and TRBJ2-1; a weak D match, TRBD2 (6 bases). The origin of this receptor is an adult with an advanced solid tumor such as melanoma, head and neck, liver or kidney cancer. The CDR3 here is CASRVTGVNNEQFF. The CDR3, as DNA: TGTGCCAGCAGGGTAACGGGGGTGAACAATGAGCAGTTCTTC.